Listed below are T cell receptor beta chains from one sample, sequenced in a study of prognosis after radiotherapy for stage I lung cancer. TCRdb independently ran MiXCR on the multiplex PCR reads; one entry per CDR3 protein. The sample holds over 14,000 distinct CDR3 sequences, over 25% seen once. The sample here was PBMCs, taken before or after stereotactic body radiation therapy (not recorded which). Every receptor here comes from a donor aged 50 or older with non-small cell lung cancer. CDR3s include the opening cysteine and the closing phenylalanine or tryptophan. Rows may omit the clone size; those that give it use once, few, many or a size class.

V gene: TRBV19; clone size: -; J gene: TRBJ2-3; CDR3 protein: CASTPGQRGFSTDTQYF
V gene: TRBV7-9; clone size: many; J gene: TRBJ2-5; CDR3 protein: CASGSAGEWETQYF
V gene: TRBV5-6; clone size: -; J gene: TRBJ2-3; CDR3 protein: CARSSRERGTDTQYF
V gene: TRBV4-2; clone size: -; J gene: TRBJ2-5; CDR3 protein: CASSQTSETQYF
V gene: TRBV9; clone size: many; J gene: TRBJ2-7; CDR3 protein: CASSVGPGNYEQYF
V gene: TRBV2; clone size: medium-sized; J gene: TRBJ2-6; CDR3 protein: CASNRGPGANVLTF
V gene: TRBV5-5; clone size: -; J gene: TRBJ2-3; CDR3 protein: CASSPLARSDTQYF
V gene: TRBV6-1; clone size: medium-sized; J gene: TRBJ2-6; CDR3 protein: CASSERPAGANVLTF
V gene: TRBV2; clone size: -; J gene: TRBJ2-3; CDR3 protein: CASSTGVVTDAQYF
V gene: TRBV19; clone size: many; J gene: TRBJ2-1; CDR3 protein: CASSIGAGGNYNEQFF
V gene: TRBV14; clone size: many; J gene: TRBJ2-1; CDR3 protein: CASSQGALAGYSYNEQFF
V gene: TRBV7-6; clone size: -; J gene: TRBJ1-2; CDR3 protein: CASSLAVNYCYTF
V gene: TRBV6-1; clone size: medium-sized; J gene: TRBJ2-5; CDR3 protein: CASRAPTSGYQETQYF
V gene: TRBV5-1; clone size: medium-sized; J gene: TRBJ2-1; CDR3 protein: CASSLAQGGGNEQFF
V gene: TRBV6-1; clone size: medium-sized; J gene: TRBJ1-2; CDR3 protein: CASSERQGAVYTF
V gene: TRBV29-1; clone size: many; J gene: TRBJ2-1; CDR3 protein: CSVKGTSGGGFYNEQFF
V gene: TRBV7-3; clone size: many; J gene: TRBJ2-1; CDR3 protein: CASSRQPGLVDNEQFF
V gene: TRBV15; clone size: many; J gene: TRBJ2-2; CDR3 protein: CATSRGKTGELFF
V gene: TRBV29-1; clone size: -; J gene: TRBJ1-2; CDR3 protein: CSVDRGGYGYTF
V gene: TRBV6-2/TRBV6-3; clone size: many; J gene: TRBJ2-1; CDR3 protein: CASSYLGGEANEQFF
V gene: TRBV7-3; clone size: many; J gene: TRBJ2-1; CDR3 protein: CASSLAGAYNEQFF
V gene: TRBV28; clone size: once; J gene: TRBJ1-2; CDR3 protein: CASRQKVFDGYTF
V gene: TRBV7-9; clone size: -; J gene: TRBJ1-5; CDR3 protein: CASSLIVQPQHF
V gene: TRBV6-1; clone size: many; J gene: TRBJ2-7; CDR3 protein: CASSLPVASAYEQYF
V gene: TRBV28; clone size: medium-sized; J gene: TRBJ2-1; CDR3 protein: CASKGPTSGILFGGEQFF
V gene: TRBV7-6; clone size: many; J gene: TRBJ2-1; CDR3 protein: CASSSGLAGVLEQFF
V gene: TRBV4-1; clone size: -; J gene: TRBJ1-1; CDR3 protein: CASSHRGQRNTEAFF
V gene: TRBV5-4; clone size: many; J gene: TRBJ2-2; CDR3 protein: CASSTGTVGGPLTGELFF
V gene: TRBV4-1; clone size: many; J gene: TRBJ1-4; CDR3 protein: CASSRWVNEKLFF
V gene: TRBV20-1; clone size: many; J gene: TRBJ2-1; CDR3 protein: CSAPLTGNEQFF
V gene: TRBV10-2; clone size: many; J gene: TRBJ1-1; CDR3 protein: CASRETTAGNTEAFF
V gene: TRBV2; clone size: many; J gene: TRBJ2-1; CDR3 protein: CASSESSGSFNEQFF
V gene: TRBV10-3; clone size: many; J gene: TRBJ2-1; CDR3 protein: CAILKQGRYNEQFF
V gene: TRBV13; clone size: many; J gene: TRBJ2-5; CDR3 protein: CASSSRDPKTQYF
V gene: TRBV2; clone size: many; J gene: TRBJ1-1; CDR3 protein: CASSEFPRDGARGLNTEAFF
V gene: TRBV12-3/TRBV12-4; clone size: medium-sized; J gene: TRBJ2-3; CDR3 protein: CASSPAGVDTQYF
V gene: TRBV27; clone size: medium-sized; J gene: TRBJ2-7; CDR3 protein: CASSRGTGTALYEQYF